Presented here are 23 T cell receptor beta chains from one specimen sequenced in a study of blood T cells in healthy people across ages. A second PCR, run for roughly 7 to 12 cycles, used a sample-barcoded 5' primer plus a J-beta primer mix. A single record per CDR3 protein comes from TCRdb applying MiXCR to the 5' RACE reads. The sample has 750,000 to 850,000 distinct CDR3 sequences, 20% to 30% seen once. These data were also reused for a study on T cells of mothers and their children.

The source material was blood. The receptor set was obtained from a boy aged 5-17 years in good health.

In its sample, this clonotype was seen a few times. The chain has TRBV9 and TRBJ1-6; no definite D call. CDR1 is SGDLS and CDR2 is YYNGEE in the germline V gene. The CDR3 length is 14 residues. V lost 3 bases and J 6 bases, leaving 10 bases between the germline ends. The CDR3 spells CASSASVVNSPLHF. The CDR3 DNA reads as TGTGCCAGCAGCGCCAGCGTTGTTAATTCACCCCTCCACTTT.

This clonotype was counted a few times. The V gene is TRBV4-3, the J gene TRBJ2-1; 10 positions match TRBD2. V trimming: 0 bases; J trimming: 0 bases; junction bases outside the gene matches: 2. This CDR3 spans 17 amino acids. CDR1 is LGHNA, CDR2 YSLEER, per germline. The CDR3 DNA reads TGCGCCAGCAGCCAAGATCCTAGCGGGAGCTCCTACAATGAGCAGTTCTTC. Translated: CASSQDPSGSSYNEQFF.

In this sample, this clonotype turned up a few times. The chain has TRBV20-1 and TRBJ2-4; the D gene is possibly TRBD2 (6 bases). The CDR3 is made up of 13 amino acids. Germline assignment: CDR1 DFQATT and CDR2 SNEGSKA (reference sequence). V lost 6 bases, J lost 3 bases, and 12 bases lay in between. The CDR3 region has the DNA TGCAGTGCGTGGGAGGCAGGCAAAAACATTCAGTACTTC. Protein: CSAWEAGKNIQYF.

V and J are TRBV7-9 and TRBJ2-3, with 7 bases that match TRBD2. Germline trimming cut 7 bases from V and 0 bases from J; bases unmatched to any gene: 7. The CDR3 has 15 residues. Per the germline V gene, CDR1 is SEHNR and CDR2 is FQNEAQ (reference sequence). CDR3 sequence: CASTPSGTSTDTQYF. DNA of the CDR3: TGTGCCAGCACCCCAAGCGGGACTAGCACAGATACGCAGTATTTT.

This clonotype has a handful of counts. The chain carries TRBV7-2 and TRBJ2-3; 7 nucleotides match TRBD2. CDR3 size: 14 residues. Germline-derived CDR1 and CDR2 are SGHTA and FQGNSA. With V trimmed by 1 base and J by 6 bases, 4 bases remained unmatched. The CDR3 nucleotides read TGTGCCAGCAGCTTAGAAGGGGAGGGCGATACGCAGTATTTT. This translates into CASSLEGEGDTQYF.

The chain joins TRBV7-3 to TRBJ2-5; possible D gene TRBD1, 5 bases. The DNA end is a closer match to TRBJ2-7, so the J assignment may be wrong. CDR1 SGHTA and CDR2 FQGTGA come from the germline V gene. CDR3 length: 14 residues. The CDR3 here is CASSLYGQGYEQYF. The CDR3 nucleotides are TGTGCCAGCAGCTTATATGGTCAGGGCTACGAGCAGTACTTC.

This clonotype was found many times. The chain joins TRBV7-2 to TRBJ1-4; 7 positions match TRBD1. The CDR3 spans 14 residues. V was pared by 5 bases and J by 8 bases, with 8 bases of the junction left unmatched. Germline values: CDR1 SGHTA, CDR2 FQGNSA. For the CDR3, the DNA is TGTGCCAGCAGCCCAGACAGGGTCGGGGAAAAACTGTTTTTT. Translating gives CASSPDRVGEKLFF.

Note on this clonotype: The junction differs from germline at one of its ends, possibly a read error. The chain uses TRBV7-9 and TRBJ1-2, with 8 bases that match TRBD1. The CDR3 consists of 15 residues. Germline V lookup: CDR1 SEHNR, CDR2 FQNEAQ (reference sequence). The CDR3 protein is CASSLAETGDYGYTF. The DNA for the CDR3 is TGTGCCAGCAGCTTAGCCGAGACAGGGGACTATGGTTACACCTTC.

This clonotype has only a few counts. This chain uses TRBV4-3 with TRBJ1-4, with D possibly TRBD1 on 6 matching bases. CDR1 LGHNA and CDR2 YSLEER come from the germline V gene. Trimming pared 0 bases from V and 7 bases from J, leaving 15 bases between. CDR3 length: 16 residues. CDR3 residues: CASSQEADRRGEKLFF. In DNA form, the CDR3 reads TGCGCCAGCAGCCAAGAGGCTGACAGGAGGGGTGAAAAACTGTTTTTT.

The chain is built from TRBV20-1 and TRBJ2-2, with 7 bases fitting TRBD2. CDR1 and CDR2 from the germline V gene are DFQATT and SNEGSKA (reference sequence). The CDR3 loop spans 14 amino acids. The junction had 1 base not matched to a gene; V was cut back by 3 bases and J by 0 bases. The chain's CDR3 is CSARAGANTGELFF. The CDR3 nucleotides are TGCAGTGCTAGGGCGGGAGCGAACACCGGGGAGCTGTTTTTT.

This clonotype has only a few counts. The chain links TRBV7-2 to TRBJ2-1, with 9 nucleotides matching TRBD2. This CDR3 has 15 residues. The trim removed 6 bases at V and 1 base at J, leaving 4 bases unmatched. The germline V gene has CDR1 SGHTA and CDR2 FQGNSA. The CDR3 DNA reads as TGTGCCAGCAGTTACACTAGCGGGTCCTACAATGAGCAGTTCTTC. This codes for CASSYTSGSYNEQFF.

The chain links TRBV9 to TRBJ1-3; D not resolved. V shed 2 bases and J shed 4 bases, with 10 bases lying between them. Germline V CDR1 and CDR2: SGDLS, YYNGEE. This CDR3 contains 14 residues. The CDR3 nucleotides read TGTGCCAGCAGCGTCAATGTAGGGGGAAACACCATATATTTT. This sequence encodes CASSVNVGGNTIYF.

This clonotype appeared a few times. This chain links TRBV5-1 with TRBJ2-1; TRBD1 matches at 7 bases. Germline V gene sequence: CDR1 SGHRS, CDR2 YFSETQ. Trimming took 3 bases from V and 2 from J; bases not matched to a gene: 2. The length of the CDR3 is 14 residues. CDR3 DNA sequence: TGCGCCAGCAGCTCAGGACAGGCCTACAATGAGCAGTTCTTC. It codes for CASSSGQAYNEQFF.

This clonotype has a single count. At one boundary the junction diverges from the germline segment, which might be a read error. The chain has TRBV6-2 or TRBV6-3 and TRBJ1-1; a possible D gene is TRBD1 (6 bases). The length of the CDR3 is 14 residues. Looked up from germline, CDR1 is MNHEY and CDR2 is SVGEGT. The CDR3 spells CASSIYQGNTEAFF. CDR3 DNA sequence: TGCGCCAGCAGTATATATCAGGGGAACACTGAGGCTTTCTTT.

The sample holds a few counts of this clonotype. The chain links TRBV28 to TRBJ1-1, with D maybe TRBD1 (5 bases). Looked up from germline, CDR1 is MDHEN and CDR2 is SYDVKM. V was pared by 2 bases and J by 4 bases, with 8 bases between. The CDR3 consists of 13 residues. CDR3 region: CASSLPRATEAFF. The CDR3 DNA reads as TGTGCCAGCAGTTTACCCAGGGCCACTGAAGCTTTCTTT.

This chain connects TRBV18 to TRBJ2-5, with D perhaps TRBD1 (6 bases). The end of the DNA is better explained by TRBJ2-7, so the J call may be wrong. The CDR3 runs to 16 residues. The V gene's germline CDR1 is KGHSH and CDR2 LQKENI. The CDR3 DNA reads TGTGCCAGCTCGGGGGACAACCCTAATTCGGCCTACGAGCAGTACTTC. Its protein product is CASSGDNPNSAYEQYF.

The gene calls are TRBV25-1 and TRBJ1-2; D perhaps matches TRBD1 (5 bases). The V gene lost 8 bases and the J gene lost 4 bases, with 23 bases spanning the gap. CDR1 is MGHDK, CDR2 SYGVNS, per germline. CDR3 length: 16 residues. CDR3 sequence reads: CASQGVGARRVYGYTF. The CDR3 DNA reads TGTGCCAGCCAAGGGGTAGGGGCCCGACGAGTCTATGGCTACACCTTC.

The table lists this clonotype with a few counts. The chain couples TRBV3-1 to TRBJ2-5, with 8 bases identical to TRBD1. Looked up from germline, CDR1 is LGHDT and CDR2 is YNNKEL (reference sequence). The CDR3 length is 16 residues. Trimming removed 4 bases from V and 4 bases from J; junction bases left unmatched: 11. This CDR3 is CASSRSRQGYLETQYF. The CDR3 DNA sequence: TGTGCCAGCAGCCGATCAAGACAGGGGTATCTAGAGACCCAGTACTTC.

This clonotype was counted between two and nine times. The chain combines TRBV7-9 with TRBJ2-1, with 8 bases lining up with TRBD2. In germline, CDR1 is SEHNR, CDR2 FQNEAQ (reference sequence). The V segment lost 4 bases and the J segment 0 bases; nucleotides outside the gene matches: 8. This CDR3 has 17 residues. CDR3 sequence: CASSSTISGVSYNEQFF. The CDR3, as DNA: TGTGCCAGCAGCTCCACCATTAGCGGGGTCTCCTACAATGAGCAGTTCTTC.

The chain combines TRBV5-1 with TRBJ2-7; 8 nucleotides agree with TRBD2. The V gene end was trimmed by 4 bases and the J gene end by 5 bases; junction bases not matched to a gene: 11. This CDR3 spans 15 amino acids. Germline V lookup: CDR1 SGHRS, CDR2 YFSETQ. Here the CDR3 reads CASSPFREGGNEQYF. The CDR3 nucleotides read TGCGCCAGCAGCCCCTTTCGGGAGGGCGGCAACGAGCAGTACTTC.

The chain recombines TRBV6-1 with TRBJ2-3, with 10 bases that match TRBD2. Germline V gene sequence: CDR1 MNHNS, CDR2 SASEGT. Trimming took 7 bases from V and 7 from J; bases not matched to a gene: 8. The CDR3 sequence is 14 residues long. This CDR3 reads CASITGTSANTQYF. CDR3 coding DNA: TGTGCCAGCATCACCGGGACTAGCGCCAATACGCAGTATTTT.

This clonotype was counted only a few times. The rearrangement joins TRBV3-1 to TRBJ2-5; 8 bases line up with TRBD2. CDR3 size: 14 residues. Germline V gene sequence: CDR1 LGHDT, CDR2 YNNKEL (reference sequence). After removal of 4 bases from V and 11 bases from J, the junction contained 12 bases not matched to a gene. CDR3 residues: CASSLSGGTDEQYF. CDR3 DNA sequence: TGTGCCAGCAGCCTGTCGGGGGGGACTGATGAGCAGTACTTC.

This clonotype was found a few times. This chain links TRBV11-2 with TRBJ2-1; TRBD2 matches 11 bases. The CDR3 spans 19 residues. V gave up 0 bases and J gave up 2 bases; unmatched junction bases: 9. CDR1 and CDR2 from the germline V gene are SGHAT and FQNNGV. DNA for the CDR3: TGTGCCAGCAGCTTAGATTCCCGGACTAGCGGGCCAACCTACAATGAGCAGTTCTTC. Translating gives CASSLDSRTSGPTYNEQFF.